This T cell receptor (beta chain) was obtained from a study of T cell responses to AZD1222 COVID-19 vaccine. General observations from the study: Spike-specific TCR breadth and depth both grew after two AZD1222 doses. A mostly white British donor set with more females was recruited, and clonal diversity was possibly underestimated. Researchers took repertoire samples only after the peak T cell response had come.

As to this clone: Its antigen is not known.

Germline V gene data show CDR1 as LGHNA and CDR2 as YNFKEQ. V gave up 0 bases and J gave up 6 bases; unmatched junction bases: 13. This CDR3 has 18 amino acids. Assay: immunoSEQ multiplex PCR; the TCRdb copy retains only in-frame clones and omits some. The sample records roughly 54,000 clones, about 90% being singletons. Analyses pooled second doses at about 4 or about 12 weeks. The sequenced sample was peripheral blood, obtained 28 days after the second AZD1222 dose. The sequence was obtained from an adult who received the AZD1222 COVID-19 vaccine. The rearrangement joins TRBV4-2 to TRBJ2-7; 11 bases line up with TRBD2. The CDR3 reads CASSQDLGLSGRAVEQYF. The CDR3 nucleotides read TGTGCCAGCAGCCAAGATCTGGGGCTTAGCGGGAGGGCCGTCGAGCAGTACTTC.